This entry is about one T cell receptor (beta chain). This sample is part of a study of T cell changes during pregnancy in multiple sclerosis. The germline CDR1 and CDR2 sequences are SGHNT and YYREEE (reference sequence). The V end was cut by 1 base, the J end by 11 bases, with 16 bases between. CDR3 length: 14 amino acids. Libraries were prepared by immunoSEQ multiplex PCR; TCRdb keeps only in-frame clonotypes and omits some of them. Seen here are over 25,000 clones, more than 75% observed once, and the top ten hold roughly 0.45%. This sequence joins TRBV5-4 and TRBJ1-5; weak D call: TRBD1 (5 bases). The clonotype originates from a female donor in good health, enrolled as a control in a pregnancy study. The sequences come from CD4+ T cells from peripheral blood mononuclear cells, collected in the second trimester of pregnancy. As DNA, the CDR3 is TGTGCCAGCAGCTTGTTCGGGAGGGAGGGGTCCCAGCATTTT. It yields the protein CASSLFGREGSQHF.